These 32 T cell receptor beta chains share one sample of origin, sequenced in a study of early T cells in non-severe SARS-CoV-2 infection. TCRdb reanalysed the 5' RACE reads using MiXCR and keeps one entry per CDR3 protein. The data contain around 80,000 distinct CDR3 sequences, about 13% of them singletons. Input material: whole blood. The source is an adult who was a healthcare worker with PCR-confirmed SARS-CoV-2 infection or an uninfected control (not recorded which).

This chain uses TRBV12-3 or TRBV12-4 with TRBJ2-5; 14 bases are shared with TRBD2. The V segment lost 4 bases and the J segment 6 bases; nucleotides outside the gene matches: 7. The CDR3 is 16 amino acids. The CDR3 DNA sequence: TGTGCCAGCAGTTCCGGGACTAGCGGGAGTATACAGACCCAGTACTTC. This encodes CASSSGTSGSIQTQYF.

The chain couples TRBV4-1 to TRBJ2-7, with 8 bases aligning to TRBD1. The V gene end was trimmed by 4 bases and the J gene end by 2 bases; junction bases not matched to a gene: 7. From germline, CDR1 is MGHRA and CDR2 YSYEKL. The CDR3 covers 15 residues. CDR3 protein: CASSLQPGGTYEQYF. The DNA of the CDR3 is TGCGCCAGCAGCCTCCAGCCAGGGGGCACCTACGAGCAGTACTTC.

J is TRBJ2-3 and V is TRBV7-3, with TRBD1 identical over 7 bases. In germline, CDR1 is SGHTA, CDR2 FQGTGA. J gave up 2 bases and V 8 bases, and 10 bases lay outside the gene matches. The CDR3 spans 15 residues. The CDR3 region is CASSRGSGLTDTQYF. DNA of the CDR3: TGTGCCAGCTCCAGGGGGAGTGGACTCACAGATACGCAGTATTTT.

This clonotype was observed many times. The chain joins TRBV7-9 to TRBJ1-5; maybe TRBD1 (6 bases). The CDR3 is 12 amino acids. V gave up 5 bases and J gave up 5 bases, with 7 bases separating them. CDR1 is SEHNR, CDR2 FQNEAQ, per germline (reference sequence). In nucleotides, the CDR3 is TGTGCCAGCAGCGCAGGGGATCAGCCCCAGCATTTT. Its translation is CASSAGDQPQHF.

The chain carries TRBV29-1 and TRBJ2-5; 11 positions match TRBD1. The CDR3 loop spans 14 amino acids. Unmatched junction bases numbered 4, after V lost 7 bases and J lost 0 bases. In germline, CDR1 is SQVTM, CDR2 ANQGSEA. The CDR3 sequence: CSGRDRGYQETQYF. The CDR3 DNA follows: TGCAGCGGCCGGGACAGGGGGTACCAAGAGACCCAGTACTTC.

The chain has TRBV20-1 and TRBJ2-3; D remains ambiguous. CDR1 is DFQATT, CDR2 SNEGSKA, per germline (reference sequence). This CDR3 has 16 amino acids. V shed 2 bases and J shed 4 bases, with 19 bases lying between them. CDR3 protein: CSARKPMDVMADTQYF. CDR3 DNA sequence: TGCAGTGCTAGAAAACCCATGGACGTAATGGCAGATACGCAGTATTTT.

This clonotype was seen a few times. In DNA form, the CDR3 reads TGTGCCAGCAGCTTAGGTTCTGAAAAACTGTTTTTT. As protein: CASSLGSEKLFF. V gene TRBV7-2 combines with J gene TRBJ1-4; D not resolved. The CDR3 has 12 amino acids. V was pared by 1 base and J by 7 bases, with 4 bases between. The germline V gene encodes CDR1 SGHTA and CDR2 FQGNSA.

The sample holds a few counts of this clonotype. The gene calls are TRBV10-3 and TRBJ2-7; tentatively, D is TRBD1 (5 bases). The CDR3 extends over 14 amino acids. Trimming stripped 0 bases from V and 2 bases from J, with 8 bases between. Germline V CDR1 and CDR2: ENHRY, SYGVKD. The CDR3 DNA is TGTGCCATCAGTGAGTCCGGCAGGGCCTACGAGCAGTACTTC. It codes for CAISESGRAYEQYF.

This clonotype came up a few times. J is TRBJ2-3 and V is TRBV20-1, with 10 bases lining up with TRBD2. The V gene's germline CDR1 is DFQATT and CDR2 SNEGSKA (reference sequence). V dropped 4 bases and J dropped 6; count of bases not matched to a gene: 7. This CDR3 comprises 14 residues. The CDR3 reads CSAMSGRVTDTQYF. CDR3 nucleotides: TGCAGTGCTATGAGCGGGAGGGTCACGGATACGCAGTATTTT.

This clonotype showed up just a few times. The chain has TRBV7-9 and TRBJ1-1; weak D call: TRBD1 (6 bases). V shed 5 bases and J shed 1 base, with 14 bases lying between them. CDR1 SEHNR and CDR2 FQNEAQ come from the germline V gene (reference sequence). The CDR3 has 15 amino acids. The CDR3 nucleotides read TGTGCCAGCAGCATAACCAGGGGACCGAACACTGAAGCTTTCTTT. Translation gives CASSITRGPNTEAFF.

The rearrangement links TRBV9 to TRBJ2-3, with D possibly being TRBD1 or TRBD2 (5 bases each). The V end lost 4 bases, the J end lost 6 bases, and 12 bases lay between the germline ends. Per germline, CDR1 SGDLS and CDR2 YYNGEE. The CDR3 extends over 13 amino acids. This chain's CDR3 is CASSPFEGDTQYF. The CDR3 coding sequence is TGTGCCAGCAGCCCCTTCGAGGGGGATACGCAGTATTTT.

This clonotype has a handful of counts. The chain uses TRBV18 and TRBJ2-6; D gene uncertain. The CDR3 totals 15 residues. Germline V CDR1 and CDR2: KGHSH, LQKENI. Trimming cost V 0 bases and J 3 bases, with 6 bases left between them. CDR3: CASSPPFGGANVLTF. CDR3 DNA: TGTGCCAGCTCACCACCGTTCGGTGGGGCCAACGTCCTGACTTTC. Complete variable domain (other parts from reference TRBV18 and TRBJ2-6): NAGVMQNPRHLVRRRGQEARLRCSPMKGHSHVYWYRQLPEEGLKFMVYLQKENIIDESGMPKERFSAEFPKEGPSILRIQQVVRGDSAAYFCASSPPFGGANVLTFGAGSRLTVL.

This clonotype was seen a handful of times. The J gene is TRBJ1-1, the V gene TRBV7-3; D is unresolved. Per the germline V gene, CDR1 is SGHTA and CDR2 is FQGTGA. Trimming pared 1 base from V and 1 base from J, leaving 4 bases between. The CDR3 has 13 amino acids. CDR3 in amino acids: CASSLNWNTEAFF. The CDR3 bases are TGTGCCAGCAGCTTAAACTGGAACACTGAAGCTTTCTTT.

This clonotype has just a few counts. For the CDR3, the DNA is TGTGCCAGCAGCCTGGGACTAGCGGGAGGGCCTAACGAGCAGTACTTC. Amino acids: CASSLGLAGGPNEQYF. This chain uses TRBV5-6 with TRBJ2-7; the match to TRBD2 covers 16 bases. J was trimmed by 5 bases and V by 4 bases; bases with no gene match: 6. This CDR3 contains 16 residues. Germline loops: CDR1 SGHDT, CDR2 YYEEEE.

The chain combines TRBV2 with TRBJ1-1; D may be TRBD1 (5 bases). The CDR3 consists of 13 residues. Looked up from germline, CDR1 is SNHLY and CDR2 is FYNNEI. The ends were cut back, 6 bases at V and 1 base at J, with 9 bases in the middle. The CDR3 region is CASRGPRNTEAFF. CDR3 coding DNA: TGTGCCAGCAGGGGACCGAGGAACACTGAAGCTTTCTTT.

This clonotype was counted only a few times. The chain recombines TRBV20-1 with TRBJ2-5; 10 bases are a match to TRBD2. Germline V gene data show CDR1 as DFQATT and CDR2 as SNEGSKA (reference sequence). The CDR3 loop spans 16 amino acids. With V trimmed by 2 bases and J by 2 bases, 8 bases remained unmatched. The CDR3 region is CSARRRTSGLQETQYF. CDR3 sequence (DNA): TGCAGTGCTAGACGCCGGACTAGCGGACTACAAGAGACCCAGTACTTC.

This sequence joins TRBV9 and TRBJ2-3, with a weak D call TRBD2 (6 bases). Trimming removed 5 bases from V and 2 bases from J, with 15 bases in between. CDR3 size: 15 residues. CDR1 is SGDLS and CDR2 is YYNGEE in the germline V gene. The CDR3 bases are TGTGCCAGCAGGCCCGGGAGCTTGACCACAGATACGCAGTATTTT. Translating gives CASRPGSLTTDTQYF.

This clonotype was counted ten times or more. The chain is built from TRBV6-2 or TRBV6-3 and TRBJ1-2; D not certain. This CDR3 has 14 amino acids. Trimming left V 2 bases short and J 4 bases short, with 11 bases between. Germline assignment: CDR1 MNHEY and CDR2 SVGEGT. CDR3 in amino acids: CASSYPDEGYGYTF. The CDR3 bases are TGTGCCAGCAGTTACCCGGACGAGGGCTATGGCTACACCTTC.

This clonotype was recorded at least ten times. The CDR3 nucleotides are TGCGCCAGCAGGGCTAGCGTCCATGAGCAGTTCTTC. As protein: CASRASVHEQFF. This chain links TRBV10-2 with TRBJ2-1; TRBD2 might be the D (6 bases). Germline assignment: CDR1 WSHSY and CDR2 SAAADI. The length of the CDR3 is 12 residues. V lost 6 bases to trimming and J lost 8 bases, with 11 bases between them.

This clonotype was seen many times. The V gene is TRBV7-9, the J gene TRBJ2-7, with 7 bases fitting TRBD1. The CDR3 consists of 14 residues. The germline V gene has CDR1 SEHNR and CDR2 FQNEAQ (reference sequence). V lost 2 bases, J lost 2 bases, and 3 bases stayed unmatched. CDR3 nucleotides: TGTGCCAGCAGCTTAACAGGGGTAACCTACGAGCAGTACTTC. Protein product: CASSLTGVTYEQYF.

This clonotype was counted only a few times. This chain links TRBV4-2 with TRBJ1-5, with D possibly TRBD1 on 6 matching bases. V lost 3 bases to trimming and J lost 4 bases, with 13 bases between them. This CDR3 has 15 residues. CDR1 is LGHNA and CDR2 is YNFKEQ in the germline V gene. The CDR3 bases are TGTGCCAGCAGCCATACAGGGACGGAGAATCAGCCCCAGCATTTT. Translation gives CASSHTGTENQPQHF.

This clonotype was detected ten times or more. J is TRBJ2-1 and V is TRBV12-3 or TRBV12-4, with 9 positions matching TRBD1. The CDR3 consists of 15 residues. With V trimmed by 5 bases and J by 7 bases, 9 bases remained unmatched. The CDR3 region has the DNA TGTGCCAGCAGTGGGTCCGGGACAGGGTTTAATGAGCAGTTCTTC. It yields the protein CASSGSGTGFNEQFF.

This clonotype was observed a few times. The chain uses TRBV29-1 and TRBJ2-7, with 9 bases that match TRBD1. Losses at the gene ends were 6 bases for V and 6 bases for J; bases not matched to a gene: 3. This CDR3 is built from 11 residues. CDR1 is SQVTM, CDR2 ANQGSEA, per germline. The CDR3 nucleotides are TGCAGCGTAGGGACAGGGATCGAGCAGTACTTC. This translates into CSVGTGIEQYF.

This clonotype occurred many times. This chain connects TRBV10-2 to TRBJ2-3; the D is unclear. Germline lookup yields CDR1 WSHSY and CDR2 SAAADI. Trimming pared 4 bases from V and 4 bases from J, leaving 6 bases between. The CDR3 loop spans 12 amino acids. The CDR3 here is CASSGGADTQYF. In DNA, the CDR3 is TGCGCCAGCAGTGGAGGTGCAGATACGCAGTATTTT.

This rearrangement joins TRBV28 to TRBJ2-7, with D tentatively TRBD2 (7 bases). Trimming stripped 6 bases from V and 3 bases from J, with 15 bases between. The CDR3 covers 14 residues. Germline V lookup: CDR1 MDHEN, CDR2 SYDVKM. The CDR3 sequence is CASRPSGEGYEQYF. CDR3 DNA: TGTGCCAGCAGGCCCTCAGGGGAGGGCTACGAGCAGTACTTC.

In its sample, this clonotype was seen a few times. The chain combines TRBV5-1 with TRBJ2-3; D is ambiguous. The CDR3 is 14 residues long. V gave up 4 bases and J gave up 2 bases, with 11 bases separating them. Germline V gives CDR1 SGHRS, CDR2 YFSETQ. CDR3 nucleotides: TGCGCCAGCAGCCCTGCGAGTATCACAGATACGCAGTATTTT. Its protein product is CASSPASITDTQYF.

This clonotype was detected only a few times. This chain uses TRBV4-1 with TRBJ2-7, with TRBD2 identical over 14 bases. Trimming removed 0 bases from V and 2 bases from J; junction bases left unmatched: 15. Germline CDR1 and CDR2: MGHRA and YSYEKL. The CDR3 contains 21 residues. In nucleotides, the CDR3 is TGCGCCAGCAGCCAAGAATCTACAGGGACTAGCGGGAGCCTTCCCCCCTACGAGCAGTACTTC. Protein product: CASSQESTGTSGSLPPYEQYF.

V gene TRBV27 combines with J gene TRBJ2-1; 12 bases fit TRBD2. The CDR3 extends over 15 amino acids. J lost 5 bases, V lost 8 bases, and 7 bases had no gene match. Germline-derived CDR1 and CDR2 are MNHEY and SMNVEV (reference sequence). Here the CDR3 reads CASRIRLAGDNEQFF. The CDR3 DNA reads TGTGCCAGCCGAATTAGACTAGCGGGAGACAATGAGCAGTTCTTC.

This rearrangement joins TRBV7-9 to TRBJ2-5; 7 bases agree with TRBD1. Germline V gene data show CDR1 as SEHNR and CDR2 as FQNEAQ (reference sequence). With V trimmed by 6 bases and J by 5 bases, 6 bases remained unmatched. This CDR3 comprises 13 residues. The CDR3 region has the DNA TGTGCCAGCAGTTTCGGGACAGTGGAGACCCAGTACTTC. This gives the protein CASSFGTVETQYF.

This clonotype was seen repeatedly, ten times or more. The chain links TRBV7-3 to TRBJ2-1, with TRBD2 matching over 7 bases. Germline assignment: CDR1 SGHTA and CDR2 FQGTGA. V shed 1 base, J shed 6 bases, and the junction held 15 bases outside the gene matches. The CDR3 extends over 18 amino acids. CDR3 sequence: CASSLNGPGTTFGNEQFF. In DNA, the CDR3 is TGTGCCAGCAGCTTAAATGGGCCCGGGACTACTTTCGGCAATGAGCAGTTCTTC.

This clonotype showed up just a few times. The chain links TRBV29-1 to TRBJ1-1, with D perhaps TRBD1 (6 bases). V dropped 7 bases and J dropped 5 bases, with 14 bases sitting between them. Germline CDR1 is SQVTM and CDR2 is ANQGSEA. CDR3 length: 12 residues. CDR3 nucleotide sequence: TGCAGCGGCTGGGACACCGGGACTGAAGCTTTCTTT. Translation: CSGWDTGTEAFF.

This CDR3 is CASSLPGHTTNEKLFF. The CDR3 DNA reads TGTGCCAGCAGCTTACCGGGACATACAACTAATGAAAAACTGTTTTTT. The chain links TRBV7-6 to TRBJ1-4; D might be TRBD1 (6 bases). Germline V gene lookup returns CDR1 SGHVS and CDR2 FNYEAQ. Deletions cut 2 bases from V and 0 bases from J, with 10 bases between. The CDR3 is 16 amino acids.